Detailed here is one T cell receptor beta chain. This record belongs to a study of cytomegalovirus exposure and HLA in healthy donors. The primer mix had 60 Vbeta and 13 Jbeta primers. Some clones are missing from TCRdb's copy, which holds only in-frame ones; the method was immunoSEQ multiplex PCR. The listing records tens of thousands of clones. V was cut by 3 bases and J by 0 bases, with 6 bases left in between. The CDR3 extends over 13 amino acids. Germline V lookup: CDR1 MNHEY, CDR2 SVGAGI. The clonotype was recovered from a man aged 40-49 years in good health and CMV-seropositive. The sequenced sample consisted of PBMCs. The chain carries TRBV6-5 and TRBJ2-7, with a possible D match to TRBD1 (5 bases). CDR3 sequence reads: CASSYGASYEQYF. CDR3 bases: TGTGCCAGCAGTTATGGGGCCTCCTACGAGCAGTACTTC.